The T cell receptor beta chain under discussion was sequenced for a study of persistence of HIV-infected CD4 T cells (dated by TCRdb to about 2020). For context, the study as a whole: CMV- and HIV-1 Gag-responding CD4+ T cells were isolated from ART-treated individuals so that antigen-driven clonal expansion of HIV-1-infected cells could be examined. Participants had been on suppressive ART for a median of about eight years. Apart from a couple of participants who underwent leukapheresis at a single time point, peripheral blood samples of up to about 180 mL were collected from participants at multiple time points. Proviral sequencing was used to assess clonality among infected cells, whereas TCRbeta sequencing gauged the clonality of all cells within each sorted population. The TCR cluster analysis across participants included under ten participants for CMV and roughly 7 participants for Gag.

The germline V gene encodes CDR1 SNHLY and CDR2 FYNNEI. Trimming costs V 4 bases and J 8 bases, and their ends lie 11 bases apart. From cysteine to phenylalanine, the CDR3 is 12 amino acids long. The kept DNA is CDR3 alone, 36 bases in frame from the first base. The sample's treatment or condition label is to be understood as: suppressive antiretroviral therapy. Cells were stimulated with lysates of CMV-infected fibroblasts at roughly 11 ug/mL. Memory CD4+ T cells that did not respond, being CD40L-negative, CD69-negative and CD45RO-high, were sorted as memory populations depleted of antigen-responding cells. Participants were HIV-1-infected adults who started suppressive ART during chronic infection. Plasma HIV-1 RNA had been undetectable (below 50 copies/mL) in participants for at least 4 years. To be included, a participant needed positive CMV serology and a CD4+ T cell count above 400 cells/uL. Before stimulation, PBMCs were isolated using density centrifugation and depleted of CD8+ T cells. CD8-depleted PBMCs were stimulated for 18 hours with anti-CD28/CD49d costimulation, CD40-blocking antibody and enfuvirtide to prevent new infections. Sorting was done on either a Beckman Coulter MoFlo Legacy or an XDP sorter, and propidium iodide was used to exclude dead cells. Genomic DNA was extracted with the QIAamp DNA Mini Kit for samples above one million cells, otherwise with the Quick-DNA Microprep Kit.

The immunoSEQ hsTCRB assay version 4 in survey mode was used to sequence TCRbeta repertoires from genomic DNA. Genomic DNA was diluted to 8.5 to 10 ng/uL, and up to 1 ug per sample was used for TCRbeta sequencing. Per the authors' processing: TCRbeta data analysis was done in ImmunoSeq Analyzer 3.0, and diversity was calculated on productive nucleotide rearrangements. Using the Immunarch R package, lower-bound TCR diversity was estimated with the improved Chao index and clonality was estimated with the Gini coefficient. Different nucleotide rearrangements encoding the same CDR3beta amino acid sequence were counted as distinct clonotypes. Differential abundance analysis identified TCRbeta sequences significantly enriched in antigen-responding cells relative to anti-CD3/anti-CD28-activated cells. GLIPH2 grouped TCRs by predicted peptide-MHC specificity, both within each participant and across combined participant data sets. In TCRdb, the immuneACCESS table is reduced to in-frame sequences with V and J assigned. These tables do not hold every clone; where another copy was compared, an unresolved V gene accounts for under half, and the others remain unexplained. The V and J calls and clone size were taken over from that table, and D and trimming were inferred from the DNA. In this sample the table shows about 33,000 clones, around 76% of which occur a single time. The ten top clones hold under 7.5% of the sample.

Of note for this clone: Its recognized antigen is unknown. Qualities for individual bases were not recorded, and no much larger clone is one base off.

Findings and caveats that apply to the study as a whole: The study involved few individuals and tested only a limited range of antigens. Within the same sorted populations, TCR oligoclonality correlated with proviral oligoclonality. TCRbeta richness in CMV- and Gag-responding cells was significantly lower than in anti-CD3/anti-CD28-responding cells; CMV-responding cells had higher oligoclonality than CD3/CD28-stimulated and Gag-responding cells. Enrichment of degenerate expanded CDR3beta sequences was found in antigen-responding cells, suggesting convergent selection of CD4+ responses to CMV and Gag. Restriction of bulk TCR analyses to the rare CMV-responding cells that actually carried HIV-1 proviruses was not possible.

In this chain, TRBV2 is recombined with TRBJ1-2; the D segment could be TRBD1, given 5 matching bases. This sequence originates from an adult woman with HIV who was CMV-seropositive. The sequences come from CD4+ T cells sorted from PBMCs after approximately 19-hour stimulation, collected from a patient who received antiretroviral therapy. The sample's cell subset or site label, in plain terms: CD40L-CD69- CD45RO-high memory CD4 T cells not responding to CMV lysate. CDR3 protein: CASSGQGGGYTF. Here is the DNA: TGTGCCAGCAGTGGGCAGGGAGGAGGCTACACCTTC.